This TCR beta chain was captured by sequencing in a study of blood T cell repertoires in COVID-19 (dated by TCRdb to 2019 to 2021). Regarding the complete study: Collaborator samples came from the United States, Italy and Spain and covered acute and convalescent phases of COVID-19. Deeply sampled blood TCRbeta repertoires from subjects exposed to, actively infected with, or recovered from COVID-19 were included in the dataset. The repertoires were released in a freely available public database meant as a resource for research on the immune response to SARS-CoV-2. The material from the prospective study consisted of cDNA or gDNA derived from T cells, B-cell-depleted T cells, or PBMCs. The samples were drawn from the first 160 participants of the ongoing ImmuneRACE study and from over 950 subjects provided by 6 global collaborators. Where available, HLA class I and class II types were obtained from metadata supplied by the sample provider rather than from assay-based typing. Nearly every sample came with metadata listing a de-identified subject ID, COVID-19 status, age in years and sex.

Concerning this clone: Its antigen remains undetermined. The sample holds no much larger clone one base away, and base qualities are not on file.

The immunoSEQ Assay, a bias-controlled multiplex PCR, was used to amplify TCRbeta CDR3 regions from genomic DNA. The published analysis was carried out like this. The number of nucleated cells in each sample was estimated by amplification of reference gene primers within the assay. To quantify the absolute abundance of each unique TCRbeta CDR3 rearrangement, sequence reads were collapsed and filtered. For each sample, productive Simpson clonality was calculated as the square root of Simpson's diversity index across productive rearrangements. Sourced from immuneACCESS, this table was stored by TCRdb with only in-frame sequences that have V and J called. A share of the clones is absent; for the studies checked, an unresolved V gene accounts for under half, and the remainder has no known explanation. That table supplies the V and J calls and clone size; D and trimming were determined from the DNA. This sample is represented by around 100,000 clones; about 91% of them were singletons. Roughly 1.8% of the sample comes from the top ten.

Taken from cysteine to phenylalanine, the CDR3 has 17 residues. Just the 51-base CDR3 DNA is kept, in frame starting at base 1. CDR1 and CDR2 are read off the germline V gene as SGDLS and YYNGEE. The junction shows trimming of 0 bases on V and 3 bases on J, plus 16 bases between the germline ends. Collaborating institutions collected whole blood in K2EDTA tubes following their own protocols. For TCRbeta analysis, collaborator samples were shipped as frozen whole blood, as isolated PBMCs, or as DNA extracted from either sample type. Results the study describes overall, beyond this receptor: The amount of clinical and demographic metadata varied by source and participant and was provided uncurated.

The chain was built from TRBV9 and TRBJ1-3; there is no confident call for the D gene. The sequence derives from a human donor with active COVID-19. The donor label of this sample is uncertain. The sequenced sample consisted of peripheral blood. At the DNA level, the sequence is TGTGCCAGCAGCGTAGTTACGCAGTCCCCTGTTGGAAACACCATATATTTT. Translated, it gives CASSVVTQSPVGNTIYF.